This record covers a single T cell receptor (beta chain). Its antigen is not identified. Trimming took 4 bases from V and 2 from J, leaving 19 bases between them. CDR3 length equals 16 residues. In germline, CDR1 is SGHRS, CDR2 YFSETQ. The data derive from a study of T cells in Graves' hyperthyroidism and ophthalmopathy. Study-level points and caveats: From stable hyperthyroidism, ophthalmopathy was separated by a 13 V-J model.

RNA transcripts gave rise to amplified TCR beta CDR3 regions. First-round RT-PCR targeting the TCR CDR3 was performed with the HTBI primer set. Each CDR3 protein gets one entry after TCRdb re-called the multiplex PCR reads with MiXCR. Altogether about 640,000 distinct CDR3 sequences are present, 20% being singletons, with the ten largest covering under 35%. Sequencing was carried out using blood. The TCR sequence derives from a man aged 30 to 45 with Graves' ophthalmopathy. This chain joins TRBV5-1 and TRBJ2-7; D may be TRBD1 or TRBD2 (5 bases each). CDR3 residues: CASSLRPGTHTYEQYF. DNA of the CDR3: TGCGCCAGCAGCCTTCGTCCCGGGACCCACACCTACGAGCAGTACTTC.